This TCR beta chain was sequenced during a study of blood T cell repertoires in COVID-19. Study in general: Donors in the United States, Italy and Spain gave samples during acute or convalescent COVID-19. Nucleic acid was either cDNA or gDNA, and it came from T cells, B-cell-depleted T cells, or PBMCs.

In the original analysis: Amplification of reference gene primers was used by the study to estimate nucleated cell counts. TCRdb's table, derived via immunoSEQ multiplex PCR, lists solely in-frame clones and lacks some. For V, J and clone size, that table is used; D and trimming come from the DNA. The sample consists of approximately 160,000 clones, 75% to 85% of them appearing once. CDR3 length: 15 amino acids. V was cut by 0 bases and J by 6 bases, with 11 bases left in between. The germline CDR1 and CDR2 sequences are LGHNA and YSLEER. Input material: peripheral blood. This chain joins TRBV4-3 and TRBJ2-2; D not resolved. The sequence was obtained from a human donor in a cohort sampled during active COVID-19. The DNA of the CDR3 is TGCGCCAGCAGCCAAGACCCTAGTGGTGCCGGGGAGCTGTTTTTT. It yields the protein CASSQDPSGAGELFF.